These 13 T cell receptor beta chains share one sample of origin, sequenced in a study of CXCR3-negative and CXCR3-positive naive CD8 T cells. The authors made the TRB cDNA libraries by 5' RACE using UMI labels. TCRdb reanalyzed the 5' RACE reads, giving one entry per CDR3 protein sequence and no DNA. Its table lists about 57,000 distinct CDR3 sequences. The sequencing input was memory CD8+ T cells from blood. The receptors shown here come from a human donor in good health. Some clones in this sample may be carry-over from other donors' samples.

The chain couples TRBV14 to TRBJ2-2. The CDR3 is 12 residues long. The germline CDR1 and CDR2 sequences are SGHDN and FVKESK. CDR3 protein: CASSLMTGELFF.

V gene TRBV5-1 combines with J gene TRBJ2-1; without DNA, the TCRdb call of TRBD1 cannot be checked. Germline V gene lookup returns CDR1 SGHRS and CDR2 YFSETQ. The CDR3 has 14 amino acids. CDR3 loop: CASSRYRAGNEQFF.

The chain combines TRBV5-1 with TRBJ1-1; no DNA is available, so the TRBD1 call from TCRdb remains unchecked. CDR3 length equals 15 residues. Germline-derived CDR1 and CDR2 are SGHRS and YFSETQ. CDR3 region: CASSPPDTLNTEAFF.

V is TRBV4-3 and J is TRBJ2-7. The CDR3 is made up of 13 amino acids. Germline V lookup: CDR1 LGHNA, CDR2 YSLEER. This CDR3 is CASPLSILMGQYF.

The chain employs TRBV6-4 and TRBJ2-1; TCRdb's assignment of TRBD2 cannot be checked, as there is no DNA. Germline V gene lookup returns CDR1 MRHNA and CDR2 SNTAGT. This CDR3 is 14 amino acids long. CDR3 amino acids: CASQIAGGYNEQFF.

The chain joins TRBV4-3 to TRBJ2-7. The CDR3 sequence is 15 residues long. The germline V gene encodes CDR1 LGHNA and CDR2 YSLEER. Here the CDR3 reads CASSQDNGVWYEQYF.

This sequence joins TRBV28 and TRBJ2-4; without DNA, the TCRdb call of TRBD1 cannot be checked. In germline, CDR1 is MDHEN, CDR2 SYDVKM. The CDR3 extends over 20 amino acids. The CDR3 region is CASSFPLRDREILAKNIQYF. Based on the CDR3 plus reference TRBV28 and TRBJ2-4, the full variable domain is DVKVTQSSRYLVKRTGEKVFLECVQDMDHENMFWYRQDPGLGLRLIYFSYDVKMKEKGDIPEGYSVSREKKERFSLILESASTNQTSMYLCASSFPLRDREILAKNIQYFGAGTRLSVL.

This chain connects TRBV6-4 to TRBJ1-1; no DNA is available, so the TRBD1 call from TCRdb remains unchecked. The CDR3 is made up of 14 amino acids. In germline, CDR1 is MRHNA, CDR2 SNTAGT. The CDR3 loop reads CASSEGPMNTEAFF.

The rearrangement uses TRBV5-6 and TRBJ1-5. The CDR3 runs 15 residues. The V gene's germline CDR1 is SGHDT and CDR2 YYEEEE. CDR3 sequence: CASSLYGGGNQPQHF.

This chain joins TRBV6-5 and TRBJ1-1. This CDR3 is 12 amino acids long. Germline V gene data show CDR1 as MNHEY and CDR2 as SVGAGI. The CDR3 loop reads CAALAVNTEAFF.

The genes are TRBV28 and TRBJ2-1; the D call of TRBD2 rests on TCRdb alone, since no DNA is present to check it. This CDR3 comprises 15 residues. Germline V CDR1 and CDR2: MDHEN, SYDVKM. CDR3 amino acids: CASSGGLGVRNEQFF.

V is TRBV15 and J is TRBJ2-7; TCRdb calls TRBD1, which cannot be checked without DNA. The germline gives CDR1 LNHNV, CDR2 YYDKDF (reference sequence). CDR3 length equals 14 residues. CDR3 loop: CATSRGTGTNEQYF.

The chain links TRBV5-1 to TRBJ1-2; TCRdb selects TRBD1, and the lack of DNA leaves this call unchecked. Looked up from germline, CDR1 is SGHRS and CDR2 is YFSETQ. The length of the CDR3 is 15 residues. The CDR3 here is CASSRWTGDTYGYTF.